The clone carrying this T cell receptor (beta chain) was counted only a few times. The antigen remains unidentified. This sample is drawn from a study of naive and memory T cell subsets. An equimolar mix of two oligonucleotides served as the beta constant-region primer for TRBC1 and TRBC2. Ligated cDNA was amplified by four rounds of PCR with nested alpha and beta constant-region primers and SP2. One entry per CDR3 protein, called by TCRdb with MiXCR from the UMI-ligation and nested PCR reads. The profile shows over 110,000 distinct CDR3 sequences, approximately 20% of them singletons. CDR1 is SQVTM and CDR2 is ANQGSEA in the germline V gene. Germline trimming cut 2 bases from V and 0 bases from J; bases unmatched to any gene: 7. This CDR3 is 17 amino acids long. Points from the study as a whole: Especially in CD8 cells, naive repertoires contained a few larger clonotypes, possibly CD45RA-re-expressing memory cells. Over 85% of naive TCR sequences appeared only once, unlike memory subsets. Clonotypes here are unpaired alpha or beta chain sequences.

The chain links TRBV29-1 to TRBJ2-1, with 10 positions matching TRBD2. Source material: naive CD8+ T cells from blood. The receptor was derived from a human donor in good health. CDR3 sequence: CSVESPTSGASYNEQFF. CDR3 bases: TGCAGCGTTGAATCCCCCACTAGCGGGGCCTCCTACAATGAGCAGTTCTTC.